Listed below are T cell receptor beta chains from one sample, sequenced in a study of post-analysis software for immune sequencing data. TCRdb re-called the PCR reads through MiXCR, storing one row per CDR3 protein. The data contain roughly 570,000 distinct CDR3 sequences, around a third of them singletons. Input material: blood. Receptors were obtained from a girl aged 2 to 17 with multiple sclerosis. The CDR3 runs from the conserved cysteine through the conserved F or W. Each record gives: J gene, clone size, D gene, V gene, CDR3 protein, CDR3 DNA. D genes are given only for firm matches. Only some rows state a clone size, as once, few, many or a class for expanded clones.

>TRBJ2-1|few|TRBD2|TRBV12-3/TRBV12-4
CASSPGLAGGLNEQFF
TGTGCCAGCAGTCCCGGCCTAGCGGGGGGGCTCAATGAGCAGTTCTTC
>TRBJ1-1|few|TRBD1|TRBV5-1
CASSPIGQGANTEAFF
TGCGCCAGCAGCCCCATCGGACAGGGGGCGAACACTGAAGCTTTCTTT
>TRBJ1-1|few|.|TRBV6-4
CASSSGTNTEAFF
TGTGCCAGCAGTTCAGGCACGAACACTGAAGCTTTCTTT
>TRBJ1-2|.|.|TRBV4-1
CASSPRQNLANYGYTF
TGCGCCAGCAGCCCACGACAGAATTTAGCTAACTATGGCTACACCTTC
>TRBJ2-5|.|TRBD2|TRBV7-9
CASSFPSGGTSGETQYF
TGTGCCAGCAGCTTCCCTAGCGGGGGGACCTCAGGAGAGACCCAGTACTTC
>TRBJ1-2|.|TRBD1|TRBV6-2/TRBV6-3
CAGSFASRQGRILYGYTF
TGTGCCGGCAGTTTCGCTTCTCGACAGGGCCGGATTCTCTATGGCTACACCTTC
>TRBJ1-3|few|TRBD1|TRBV29-1
CSGRQGTGNTIYF
TGCAGCGGAAGACAGGGTACTGGAAACACCATATATTTT
>TRBJ2-3|.|TRBD2|TRBV5-1
CASSLEAGGHLADTQYF
TGCGCCAGCAGCTTGGAGGCGGGGGGCCATTTGGCAGATACGCAGTATTTT
>TRBJ2-4|.|.|TRBV6-6
CASSYSGNVRKNIQYF
TGTGCCAGCAGTTACTCGGGCAATGTCAGAAAAAACATTCAGTACTTC
>TRBJ2-3|few|.|TRBV20-1
CSATGSLTHTDTQYF
TGCAGTGCTACCGGCAGCCTAACACACACAGATACGCAGTATTTT
>TRBJ2-3|few|.|TRBV6-4
CASSDSGRGTDTQYF
TGTGCCAGCAGTGACTCAGGCCGCGGCACAGATACGCAGTATTTT
>TRBJ2-7|.|.|TRBV5-5
CASSQDDAYEQYF
TGTGCCAGCAGCCAAGACGATGCCTACGAGCAGTACTTC
>TRBJ2-1|.|TRBD2|TRBV5-1
CASSLTSGTKVEQFF
TGCGCCAGCAGCCTCACCTCCGGGACTAAGGTTGAGCAGTTCTTC
>TRBJ2-3|.|TRBD2|TRBV29-1
CSVQMTSGGGADTQYF
TGCAGCGTTCAAATGACTAGCGGGGGCGGGGCCGATACGCAGTATTTT
>TRBJ2-7|few|TRBD1|TRBV5-1
CASSSYRGRGIYEQYF
TGCGCCAGCAGCTCTTACAGGGGAAGGGGAATCTACGAGCAGTACTTC
>TRBJ2-1|.|TRBD1|TRBV29-1
CSVGGTGMYERFF
TGCAGCGTTGGGGGGACAGGGATGTATGAGCGGTTCTTC
>TRBJ2-4|.|.|TRBV11-2
CAGSTGTTKNIQYF
TGTGCCGGCAGCACCGGGACAACTAAAAACATTCAGTACTTC
>TRBJ2-3|many|.|TRBV10-3
CAISESGGRGTDTQYF
TGTGCCATCAGTGAGTCAGGGGGTCGCGGGACAGATACGCAGTATTTT
>TRBJ2-7|.|TRBD1|TRBV20-1
CSTRQGAYEQYF
TGCAGTACTAGGCAGGGGGCTTACGAGCAGTACTTC
>TRBJ1-2|.|TRBD1|TRBV12-3/TRBV12-4
CASSSSDRGYGYTF
TGTGCCAGCAGTTCGTCGGACAGGGGCTATGGCTACACCTTC
>TRBJ2-1|few|TRBD1|TRBV5-1
CASSFDRGDEQFF
TGCGCCAGCAGCTTCGACAGGGGAGATGAGCAGTTCTTC
>TRBJ1-1|.|.|TRBV29-1
CSVARMSDTEAFF
TGCAGCGTTGCCCGTATGTCCGACACTGAAGCTTTCTTT
>TRBJ2-6|.|TRBD1|TRBV7-2
CASSFHPQGAGANVLTF
TGTGCCAGCAGCTTCCACCCACAGGGGGCTGGGGCCAACGTCCTGACTTTC
>TRBJ2-7|few|.|TRBV20-1
CSAPTEPGAVHEQYF
TGCAGTGCTCCAACCGAGCCAGGGGCTGTCCACGAGCAGTACTTC
>TRBJ2-5|few|TRBD1|TRBV27
CASSIGTGLLQETQYF
TGTGCCAGCAGTATCGGGACAGGGCTGCTCCAAGAGACCCAGTACTTC
>TRBJ2-4|few|TRBD1|TRBV5-1
CASSSYRGTGMNIQYF
TGCGCCAGCAGCTCATACCGGGGGACAGGGATGAACATTCAGTACTTC
>TRBJ1-5|few|TRBD1|TRBV6-2/TRBV6-3
CASRTGGSKDQPQHF
TGTGCCAGCAGGACAGGGGGAAGTAAGGATCAGCCCCAGCATTTT
>TRBJ1-5|.|TRBD1|TRBV10-3
CAIGQGSQPQHF
TGTGCCATCGGACAGGGGAGTCAGCCCCAGCATTTT
>TRBJ2-6|few|TRBD2|TRBV6-1
CASSDRGGRIYSGANVLTF
TGTGCCAGCAGTGATAGGGGAGGGCGGATCTACTCTGGGGCCAACGTCCTGACTTTC
>TRBJ1-1|.|.|TRBV6-6
CASTYGPWNTEAFF
TGTGCCAGCACTTACGGCCCCTGGAACACTGAAGCTTTCTTT
>TRBJ2-1|.|.|TRBV20-1
CSARDSALVGREQFF
TGCAGTGCTAGAGATTCTGCCCTTGTGGGAAGGGAGCAGTTCTTC
>TRBJ2-7|.|.|TRBV10-3
CAISETGIFSYEQYF
TGTGCCATCAGTGAAACCGGGATTTTCTCCTACGAGCAGTACTTC
>TRBJ2-5|.|TRBD1|TRBV28
CASSSRTGRETQYF
TGTGCCAGCAGTTCACGGACAGGGCGAGAGACCCAGTACTTC
>TRBJ1-2|few|.|TRBV29-1
CSVEDPYEYGYTF
TGCAGCGTTGAAGATCCCTATGAGTATGGCTACACCTTC
>TRBJ2-1|.|TRBD2|TRBV12-3/TRBV12-4
CASSPGTRGGEETQFF
TGTGCCAGCAGTCCGGGGACTAGAGGAGGGGAAGAGACCCAGTTCTTC
>TRBJ2-5|.|.|TRBV12-3/TRBV12-4
CASSFSVGAEETQYF
TGTGCCAGCAGTTTTTCCGTGGGGGCGGAGGAGACCCAGTACTTC
>TRBJ2-7|.|.|TRBV5-1
CASSLYRVHYEQYF
TGCGCCAGCAGCTTGTACAGGGTTCATTACGAGCAGTACTTC